Below are 28 T cell receptor beta chains sequenced from a single sample in a study of T-cell memory formation after mild COVID-19. Each CDR3 protein gets one entry after TCRdb re-called the 5' RACE reads with MiXCR. The sample carries almost 350,000 distinct CDR3 sequences, less than 25% recorded once. The specimen sequenced was PBMCs or a T cell subset sorted from them (not recorded which). All receptors come from a man younger than 35 who had mild COVID-19 (a few samples of this study predate the infection). Cell type and time point are not known.

Only a few counts were recorded for this clonotype. V and J are TRBV20-1 and TRBJ1-4, with D possibly matching TRBD1 (5 bases). V lost 0 bases to trimming and J lost 6 bases, with 11 bases between them. This CDR3 is built from 14 residues. In germline, CDR1 is DFQATT, CDR2 SNEGSKA (reference sequence). CDR3 amino acids: CSARDQRGHEKLFF. The DNA for the CDR3 is TGCAGTGCTAGAGATCAGCGGGGACATGAAAAACTGTTTTTT.

The rearrangement joins TRBV7-2 to TRBJ2-7; 10 bases are shared with TRBD2. Germline CDR1 and CDR2: SGHTA and FQGNSA. This CDR3 has 15 amino acids. The V gene end was trimmed by 5 bases and the J gene end by 3 bases; junction bases not matched to a gene: 7. CDR3 in amino acids: CASSDPLAGHYEQYF. The CDR3 nucleotides read TGTGCCAGCAGCGACCCACTAGCGGGGCACTACGAGCAGTACTTC.

This clonotype occurred a few times. DNA for the CDR3: TGCGCCAGCAGCCAAGCGTCCTACAGGGGGTCCATGAACACTGAAGCTTTCTTT. Translation: CASSQASYRGSMNTEAFF. The chain carries TRBV4-3 and TRBJ1-1; the match to TRBD1 covers 8 bases. Germline CDR1 LGHNA, CDR2 YSLEER. The CDR3 sequence is 18 residues long. J was trimmed by 0 bases and V by 1 base; bases with no gene match: 10.

This chain links TRBV6-2 or TRBV6-3 with TRBJ1-1, with a tentative D call TRBD1 (5 bases). The V gene lost 2 bases and the J gene lost 1 base, with 8 bases spanning the gap. From germline, CDR1 is MNHEY and CDR2 SVGEGT. The CDR3 is 14 amino acids. The DNA of the CDR3 is TGTGCCAGCAGTTACGCGGGGGGGAACACTGAAGCTTTCTTT. The encoded protein is CASSYAGGNTEAFF.

This clonotype was seen a few times. V gene TRBV5-1 combines with J gene TRBJ2-1; 11 positions match TRBD1. J gave up 8 bases and V 4 bases, and 8 bases lay outside the gene matches. The germline V gene has CDR1 SGHRS and CDR2 YFSETQ. The CDR3 loop spans 15 amino acids. CDR3 nucleotide sequence: TGCGCCAGCAGCGCCGGGACAGGGGGGATCGATGAGCAGTTCTTC. Translated, it gives CASSAGTGGIDEQFF.

This clonotype has more than one count but fewer than ten. J is TRBJ2-3 and V is TRBV20-1, with 15 nucleotides matching TRBD2. This CDR3 is 17 amino acids long. Trimming cost V 5 bases and J 0 bases; bases outside gene matches: 6. Germline CDR1 reads DFQATT; CDR2 reads SNEGSKA (reference sequence). The CDR3 here is CSAGGLAGGPSTDTQYF. CDR3 sequence (DNA): TGCAGTGCTGGGGGACTAGCGGGGGGCCCTAGCACAGATACGCAGTATTTT.

The chain joins TRBV12-3 or TRBV12-4 to TRBJ2-7; tentatively, D is TRBD1 (6 bases). The CDR3 consists of 13 residues. Deletions cut 6 bases from V and 3 bases from J, with 12 bases between. The CDR3 region has the DNA TGTGCCAGCAGCCTTGGGACATACTACGAGCAGTACGTC. Protein: CASSLGTYYEQYV.

With regard to this clonotype: At one end the junction does not follow the germline gene, possibly because of a read error. J is TRBJ2-5 and V is TRBV5-4; 8 nucleotides match TRBD2. The CDR3 totals 17 residues. The germline gives CDR1 SGHNT, CDR2 YYREEE (reference sequence). The CDR3 bases are TGCGCCAGCAGCTCTCTGGCGGCGGGGGGCCTGGAGGAGACCCAGTACTTC. Amino acid sequence: CASSSLAAGGLEETQYF.

The rearrangement links TRBV11-1 to TRBJ2-7, with 8 bases that match TRBD1. This CDR3 comprises 14 residues. Trimming at V came to 5 bases and at J to 5 bases, leaving 8 bases not matched to a gene. Germline assignment: CDR1 SGHAT and CDR2 FQDESV (reference sequence). The CDR3 is CASSAGAGGHEQYV. CDR3 nucleotides: TGTGCCAGCAGCGCTGGCGCAGGGGGCCACGAGCAGTACGTC.

This sequence joins TRBV12-3 or TRBV12-4 and TRBJ2-6, with 10 bases that match TRBD2. J was trimmed by 0 bases and V by 2 bases; bases with no gene match: 10. The CDR3 consists of 20 residues. CDR3 in DNA: TGTGCCAGCAGTTTACCTACTAGCGGGGACTACCTCTCTGGGGCCAACGTCCTGACTTTC. Protein: CASSLPTSGDYLSGANVLTF.

The V call is TRBV7-9, the J call TRBJ1-1; no reliable D call. The CDR3 sequence is 15 residues long. V lost 0 bases, J lost 3 bases, and 11 bases lay in between. CDR1 and CDR2 (germline): SEHNR, FQNEAQ (reference sequence). The CDR3 spells CASSLAGSGDTEAFF. The CDR3 DNA follows: TGTGCCAGCAGCTTAGCCGGGAGCGGAGACACTGAAGCTTTCTTT.

The V gene is TRBV12-3 or TRBV12-4, the J gene TRBJ1-5; 8 positions agree with TRBD1. The CDR3 is 14 amino acids. V trimming: 3 bases; J trimming: 9 bases; junction bases outside the gene matches: 7. Written as DNA, the CDR3 is TGTGCCAGCAGTTTGGGGACAGGCTGGAGGCCCCAGCATTTT. Translated, it gives CASSLGTGWRPQHF.

This chain uses TRBV9 with TRBJ1-1; D is uncertain. Germline V gene sequence: CDR1 SGDLS, CDR2 YYNGEE. The ends were cut back, 1 base at V and 3 bases at J, with 7 bases in the middle. The CDR3 contains 13 residues. CDR3 bases: TGTGCCAGCAGCGTAATGACTGACACTGAAGCTTTCTTT. This sequence encodes CASSVMTDTEAFF.

In this sample, this clonotype turned up many times. The chain recombines TRBV5-6 with TRBJ2-7, with D unclear. Germline V gives CDR1 SGHDT, CDR2 YYEEEE. The CDR3 is made up of 13 amino acids. Trimming took 3 bases from V and 2 from J, leaving 9 bases between them. Written as DNA, the CDR3 is TGTGCCAGCAGCTCGAAGGGCCCCTACGAGCAGTACTTC. Its translation is CASSSKGPYEQYF. Combining the CDR3 with reference TRBV5-6 and TRBJ2-7 gives the whole variable domain DAGVTQSPTHLIKTRGQQVTLRCSPKSGHDTVSWYQQALGQGPQFIFQYYEEEERQRGNFPDRFSGHQFPNYSSELNVNALLLGDSALYLCASSSKGPYEQYFGPGTRLTVT.

The chain uses TRBV7-8 and TRBJ2-7; D gene ambiguous. Germline V gene lookup returns CDR1 SGHVS and CDR2 FQNEAQ. This CDR3 contains 14 residues. Trimming pared 1 base from V and 2 bases from J, leaving 9 bases between. The CDR3 sequence is CASSLGGYAYEQYF. CDR3 DNA: TGTGCCAGCAGCTTAGGGGGATACGCCTACGAGCAGTACTTC.

The chain uses TRBV6-1 and TRBJ1-4; a possible D gene is TRBD1 (5 bases). CDR3 length: 16 amino acids. Per the germline V gene, CDR1 is MNHNS and CDR2 is SASEGT. V lost 1 base and J 0 bases, leaving 9 bases between the germline ends. Written as DNA, the CDR3 is TGTGCCAGCAGTGAAGGGGGCGGCTCAACTAATGAAAAACTGTTTTTT. It yields the protein CASSEGGGSTNEKLFF.

The chain has TRBV4-3 and TRBJ1-2; 10 bases align to TRBD1. The CDR3 has 19 amino acids. CDR1 LGHNA and CDR2 YSLEER come from the germline V gene. The V gene end was trimmed by 4 bases and the J gene end by 4 bases; junction bases not matched to a gene: 18. For the CDR3, the DNA is TGCGCCAGCAGCCGCCGGCAGGGGACAGGGGAGCGAAGTGCCTATGGCTACACCTTC. It codes for CASSRRQGTGERSAYGYTF.

The genes are TRBV5-4 and TRBJ2-1; D gene uncertain. V shed 4 bases and J shed 5 bases, with 10 bases lying between them. Germline CDR1 reads SGHNT; CDR2 reads YYREEE (reference sequence). The CDR3 runs to 13 residues. CDR3 loop: CASSTTKDNEQFF. The CDR3 region has the DNA TGTGCCAGCAGCACCACGAAGGACAATGAGCAGTTCTTC.

V and J are TRBV27 and TRBJ2-7; 10 bases match TRBD2. Germline assignment: CDR1 MNHEY and CDR2 SMNVEV (reference sequence). The CDR3 sequence is 14 residues long. The ends lost 4 bases at V and 6 bases at J; junction bases unmatched: 6. The CDR3 nucleotides read TGTGCCAGCAGTTCCCCGGGACTAGCGACCGAGCAGTACTTC. It is translated as CASSSPGLATEQYF.

This clonotype was detected only a few times. The V and J genes are TRBV7-8 and TRBJ1-5; D not resolved. V was shortened by 6 bases and J by 6 bases, with 12 bases between the two germline ends. Germline loops: CDR1 SGHVS, CDR2 FQNEAQ. The CDR3 extends over 13 amino acids. In nucleotides, the CDR3 is TGTGCCAGCAGTTTTTCGGACGGTCAGCCCCAGCATTTT. Translating it yields CASSFSDGQPQHF.

Only a few counts were recorded for this clonotype. The chain links TRBV27 to TRBJ1-2; D remains unclear. This CDR3 spans 11 amino acids. CDR1 and CDR2 (germline): MNHEY, SMNVEV (reference sequence). Between the trimmed V and J ends, which lost 10 bases and 1 base, there was a span of 7 bases. The CDR3 region is CATLSNYGYTF. In DNA, the CDR3 is TGTGCCACCCTCAGTAACTATGGCTACACCTTC.

This clonotype was observed a few times. The rearrangement uses TRBV4-2 and TRBJ2-5; perhaps TRBD2 as D (6 bases). CDR1 LGHNA and CDR2 YNFKEQ come from the germline V gene. Trimming took off 3 bases at V and 4 bases at J, with 9 bases between the two ends. CDR3 length: 13 amino acids. CDR3 in amino acids: CASSQEGSETQYF. The CDR3 DNA sequence: TGTGCCAGCAGCCAGGAGGGGTCAGAGACCCAGTACTTC.

The chain links TRBV6-6 to TRBJ1-6; TRBD1 is a possible D gene (5 bases). This CDR3 contains 15 residues. Germline-derived CDR1 and CDR2 are MNHNY and SVGAGI (reference sequence). V was cut by 2 bases and J by 7 bases, with 12 bases left in between. CDR3 nucleotides: TGTGCCAGCAGTTACACCACCGGGACCAATTCACCCCTCCACTTT. Translation gives CASSYTTGTNSPLHF.

This clonotype has only a few counts. The chain employs TRBV24-1 and TRBJ2-6; D is undetermined. Looked up from germline, CDR1 is KGHDR and CDR2 is SFDVKD. Trimming removed 2 bases at V and 0 bases at J, with 4 bases between. The CDR3 has 15 residues. As DNA, the CDR3 is TGTGCCACCAGTGATTGGAGCTCTGGGGCCAACGTCCTGACTTTC. It specifies CATSDWSSGANVLTF.

This clonotype was observed a few times. This chain connects TRBV7-9 to TRBJ2-5; 12 bases are a match to TRBD2. Per germline, CDR1 SEHNR and CDR2 FQNEAQ (reference sequence). The CDR3 is made up of 15 amino acids. The junction had 5 bases not matched to a gene; V was cut back by 5 bases and J by 4 bases. CDR3: CASSASGGAGETQYF. In nucleotides, the CDR3 is TGTGCCAGCAGCGCTAGCGGGGGGGCCGGAGAGACCCAGTACTTC.

This clonotype has more than one count but fewer than ten. The rearrangement joins TRBV2 to TRBJ1-5, with 7 positions matching TRBD1. This CDR3 is built from 14 residues. With 1 base clipped from V and 5 bases from J, the junction kept 2 bases outside the gene matches. The germline V gene has CDR1 SNHLY and CDR2 FYNNEI. This chain's CDR3 is CASSEVTGDQPQHF. CDR3 DNA sequence: TGTGCCAGCAGTGAAGTAACAGGGGATCAGCCCCAGCATTTT.

This clonotype has a count of ten or more. The J gene is TRBJ1-6, the V gene TRBV12-3 or TRBV12-4; possibly TRBD1 for D (6 bases). This CDR3 has 14 amino acids. Trimming removed 3 bases at V and 8 bases at J, with 11 bases between. The CDR3 region is CASSFATGHSPLHF. The CDR3 nucleotides read TGTGCCAGCAGTTTCGCTACAGGGCATTCACCCCTCCACTTT.

The rearrangement links TRBV12-3 or TRBV12-4 to TRBJ2-1, with D perhaps given as TRBD1 or TRBD2 (6 bases each). The CDR3 extends over 14 amino acids. Trimming removed 5 bases from V and 6 bases from J, with 14 bases in between. This CDR3 is CASSGWGAGNEQFF. As DNA, the CDR3 is TGTGCCAGCAGTGGCTGGGGGGCCGGCAATGAGCAGTTCTTC.